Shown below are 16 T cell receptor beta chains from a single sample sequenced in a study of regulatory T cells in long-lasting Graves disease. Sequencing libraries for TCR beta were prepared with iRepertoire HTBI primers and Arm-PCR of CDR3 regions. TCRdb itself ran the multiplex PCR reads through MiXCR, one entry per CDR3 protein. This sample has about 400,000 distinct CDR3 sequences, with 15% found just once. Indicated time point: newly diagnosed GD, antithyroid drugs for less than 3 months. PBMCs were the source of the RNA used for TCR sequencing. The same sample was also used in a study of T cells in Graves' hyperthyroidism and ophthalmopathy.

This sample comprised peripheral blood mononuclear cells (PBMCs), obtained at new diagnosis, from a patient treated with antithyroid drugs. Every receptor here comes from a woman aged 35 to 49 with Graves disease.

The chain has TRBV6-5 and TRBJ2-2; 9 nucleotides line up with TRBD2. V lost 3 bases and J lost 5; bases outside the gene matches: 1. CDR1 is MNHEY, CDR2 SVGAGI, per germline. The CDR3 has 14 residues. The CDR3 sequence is CASSYLAGTGELFF. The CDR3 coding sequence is TGTGCCAGCAGTTATCTAGCGGGGACCGGGGAGCTGTTTTTT.

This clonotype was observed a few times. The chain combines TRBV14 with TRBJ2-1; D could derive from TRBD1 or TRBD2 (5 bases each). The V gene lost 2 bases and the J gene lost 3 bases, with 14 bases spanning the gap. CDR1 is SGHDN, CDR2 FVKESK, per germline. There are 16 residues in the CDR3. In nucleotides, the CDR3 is TGTGCCAGCAGCCAAAGGTCGGGACGACACTACAATGAGCAGTTCTTC. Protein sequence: CASSQRSGRHYNEQFF.

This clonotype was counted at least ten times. The DNA of the CDR3 is TGCGCCAGCAGCTTGCGGGGGATTGGACTACTCCCCTCTGATACGCAGTATTTT. Protein sequence: CASSLRGIGLLPSDTQYF. This chain uses TRBV5-1 with TRBJ2-3; tentatively, D is TRBD2 (6 bases). The CDR3 totals 18 residues. Germline V gene sequence: CDR1 SGHRS, CDR2 YFSETQ. The V end lost 1 base, the J end lost 6 bases, and 24 bases lay between the germline ends.

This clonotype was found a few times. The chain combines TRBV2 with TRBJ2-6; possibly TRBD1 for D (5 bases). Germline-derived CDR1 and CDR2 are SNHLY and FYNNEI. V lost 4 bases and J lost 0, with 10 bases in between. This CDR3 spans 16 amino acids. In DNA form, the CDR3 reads TGTGCCAGCAGTGTGGGGCAACTCTCTGGGGCCAACGTCCTGACTTTC. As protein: CASSVGQLSGANVLTF.

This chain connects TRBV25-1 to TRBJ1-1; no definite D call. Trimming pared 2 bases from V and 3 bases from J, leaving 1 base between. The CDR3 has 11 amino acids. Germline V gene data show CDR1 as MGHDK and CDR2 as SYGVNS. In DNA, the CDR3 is TGTGCCAGCAGTGAACACACTGAAGCTTTCTTT. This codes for CASSEHTEAFF.

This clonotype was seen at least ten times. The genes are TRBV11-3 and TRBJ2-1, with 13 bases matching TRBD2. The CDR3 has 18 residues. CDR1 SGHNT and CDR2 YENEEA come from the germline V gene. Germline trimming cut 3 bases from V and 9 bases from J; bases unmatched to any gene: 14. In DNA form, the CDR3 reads TGTGCCAGCAGCTTGGGTTGGACTAGCGGGAGAAGTCTGGTTGAGCAGTTCTTC. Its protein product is CASSLGWTSGRSLVEQFF.

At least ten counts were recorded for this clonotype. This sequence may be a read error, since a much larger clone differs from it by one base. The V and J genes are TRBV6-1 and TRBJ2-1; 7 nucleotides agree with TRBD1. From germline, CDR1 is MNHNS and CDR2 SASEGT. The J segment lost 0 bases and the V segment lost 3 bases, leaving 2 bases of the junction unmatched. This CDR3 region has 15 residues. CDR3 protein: CASSEDRSSYNEQFF. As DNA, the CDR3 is TGTGCCAGCAGTGAGGACAGGAGCTCCTACAATGAGCAGTTCTTC.

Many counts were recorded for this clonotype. CDR3 in DNA: TGTGCCAGCAGTTTTACAGAGGGCTTCAATGAAAAACTGTTTTTT. This translates into CASSFTEGFNEKLFF. The V call is TRBV28, the J call TRBJ1-4; no firm D call. This CDR3 is 15 amino acids long. Trimming cost V 3 bases and J 5 bases, with 13 bases left between them. Germline CDR1 is MDHEN and CDR2 is SYDVKM.

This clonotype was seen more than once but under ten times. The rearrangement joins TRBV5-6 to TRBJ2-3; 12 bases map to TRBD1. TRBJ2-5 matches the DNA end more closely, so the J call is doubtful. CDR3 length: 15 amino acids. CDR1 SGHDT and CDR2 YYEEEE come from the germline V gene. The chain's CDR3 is CASSPQGQGAETQYF. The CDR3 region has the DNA TGTGCCAGCAGCCCGCAGGGACAGGGGGCAGAGACCCAGTACTTC.

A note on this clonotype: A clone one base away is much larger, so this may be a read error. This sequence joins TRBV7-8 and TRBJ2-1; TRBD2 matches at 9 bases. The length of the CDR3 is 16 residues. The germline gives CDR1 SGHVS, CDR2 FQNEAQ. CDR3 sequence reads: CANSLMSGRLDNEQFF. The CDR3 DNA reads TGTGCCAACAGCTTAATGAGCGGGAGGTTAGACAATGAGCAGTTCTTC. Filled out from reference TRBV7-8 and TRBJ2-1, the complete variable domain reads GAGVSQSPRYKVAKRGQDVALRCDPISGHVSLFWYQQALGQGPEFLTYFQNEAQLDKSGLPSDRFFAERPEGSVSTLKIQRTQQEDSAVYLCANSLMSGRLDNEQFFGPGTRLTVL.

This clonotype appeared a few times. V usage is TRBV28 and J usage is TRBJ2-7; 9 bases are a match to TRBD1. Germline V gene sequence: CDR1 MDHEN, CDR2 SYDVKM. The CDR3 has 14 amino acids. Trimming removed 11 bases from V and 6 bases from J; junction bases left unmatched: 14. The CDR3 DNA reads TGTGCCCTTGAACCCCGGGACAGGGTGGGCGAGCAGTACTTC. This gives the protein CALEPRDRVGEQYF.

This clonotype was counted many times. For the CDR3, the DNA is TGTGCCAGCAGCTTAGAACAGGAGCAGTTCTTC. The encoded protein is CASSLEQEQFF. This rearrangement joins TRBV11-2 to TRBJ2-1, with D uncertain. This CDR3 has 11 residues. Germline CDR1 is SGHAT and CDR2 is FQNNGV. Trimming removed 0 bases from V and 10 bases from J, with 4 bases in between.

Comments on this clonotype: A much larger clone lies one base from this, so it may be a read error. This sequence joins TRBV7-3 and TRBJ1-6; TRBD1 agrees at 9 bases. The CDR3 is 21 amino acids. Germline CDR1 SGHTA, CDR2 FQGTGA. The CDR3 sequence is CACSLEIGESRDRERISPLHF. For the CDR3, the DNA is TGTGCCTGCAGCTTAGAAATCGGCGAGAGCCGGGACAGGGAAAGGATTTCACCCCTCCACTTT.

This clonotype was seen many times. In nucleotides, the CDR3 is TGTGCCATCAGGGCGACCACGAACACCGGGGAGCTGTTTTTT. It codes for CAIRATTNTGELFF. J is TRBJ2-2 and V is TRBV6-4; possible D gene TRBD1, 5 bases. The CDR3 length is 14 residues. Trimming shortened V by 10 bases and J by 0 bases, and 12 bases separated the two germline ends. CDR1 is MRHNA, CDR2 SNTAGT, per germline.

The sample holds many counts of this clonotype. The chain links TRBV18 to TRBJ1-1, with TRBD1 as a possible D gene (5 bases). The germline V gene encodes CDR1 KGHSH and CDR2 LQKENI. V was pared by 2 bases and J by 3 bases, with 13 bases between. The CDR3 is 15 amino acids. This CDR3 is CASSPGQGWDTEAFF. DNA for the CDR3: TGTGCCAGCTCACCAGGGCAGGGCTGGGACACTGAAGCTTTCTTT.

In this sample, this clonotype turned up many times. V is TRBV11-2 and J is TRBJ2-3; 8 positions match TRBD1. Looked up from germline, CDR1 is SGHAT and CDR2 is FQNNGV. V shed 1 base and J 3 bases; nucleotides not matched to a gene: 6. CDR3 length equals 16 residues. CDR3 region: CASSLGQGKLTDTQYF. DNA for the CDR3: TGTGCCAGCAGCTTAGGACAGGGGAAGCTGACAGATACGCAGTATTTT.